The 18 T cell receptor beta chains in this list originate from one sample, sequenced in a study of blood T cell repertoires in COVID-19. Sequencing used immunoSEQ multiplex PCR; TCRdb keeps in-frame clones, though not all of them. The sample shows some 170,000 clones, around 84% of them seen only once. Sequencing was performed on PBMCs or T cells enriched from blood (not recorded which). The receptors shown here come from a man aged 35 to 55 who had recovered from COVID-19.

V and J are TRBV18 and TRBJ1-2; 10 bases line up with TRBD1. In germline, CDR1 is KGHSH, CDR2 LQKENI. The CDR3 extends over 15 amino acids. V was pared by 6 bases and J by 3 bases, with 7 bases of the junction left unmatched. CDR3 loop: CASSKQGQGDYGYTF. The CDR3 DNA is TGTGCCAGCTCGAAGCAAGGACAGGGGGACTATGGCTACACCTTC.

This clone was observed a handful of times. The V call is TRBV3-1 (or the pseudogene TRBV3-2), the J call TRBJ2-3, with TRBD2 matching 11 bases. In germline, CDR1 is LGHDT, CDR2 YNNKEL (reference sequence). V gave up 4 bases and J gave up 8 bases; unmatched junction bases: 5. The CDR3 loop spans 14 amino acids. The CDR3 DNA reads TGTGCCAGCAGCCTAATAGCGGGGGGGCGTACGCAGTATTTT. Amino acids: CASSLIAGGRTQYF.

This rearrangement joins TRBV6-5 to TRBJ2-1; 9 nucleotides align to TRBD2. The CDR3 is 13 amino acids. The germline V gene has CDR1 MNHEY and CDR2 SVGAGI. V lost 7 bases to trimming and J lost 7 bases; unmatched junction nucleotides: 5. The CDR3 spells CASIGLAGNEQFF. The CDR3 region has the DNA TGTGCCAGCATTGGGCTAGCGGGAAATGAGCAGTTCTTC.

The CDR3 DNA follows: TGTGCCAGCAGCTTAGCTCCGAGAGCAGATACGCAGTATTTT. Its protein is CASSLAPRADTQYF. J is TRBJ2-3 and V is TRBV7-2; D gene unclear. Trimming took off 0 bases at V and 4 bases at J, with 8 bases between the two ends. The germline V gene encodes CDR1 SGHTA and CDR2 FQGNSA. This CDR3 spans 14 amino acids.

This clone was detected only a few times. The rearrangement uses TRBV6-1 and TRBJ2-2, with a tentative D call TRBD1 (5 bases). CDR3 length: 16 amino acids. Trimming took off 6 bases at V and 2 bases at J, with 16 bases between the two ends. Germline CDR1 reads MNHNS; CDR2 reads SASEGT. CDR3 amino acids: CASRERQNLNTGELFF. The CDR3 DNA follows: TGTGCCAGCAGGGAACGACAGAATCTTAACACCGGGGAGCTGTTTTTT.

V gene TRBV5-6 combines with J gene TRBJ1-2; TRBD1 agrees at 7 bases. CDR1 SGHDT and CDR2 YYEEEE come from the germline V gene. V gave up 4 bases and J gave up 4 bases; unmatched junction bases: 7. The CDR3 sequence is 14 residues long. CDR3 nucleotide sequence: TGTGCCAGCAGCCGGGGACAGACTCTCTATGGCTACACCTTC. Protein product: CASSRGQTLYGYTF.

The chain has TRBV7-2 and TRBJ1-2; TRBD1 agrees at 7 bases. From germline, CDR1 is SGHTA and CDR2 FQGNSA. The length of the CDR3 is 14 residues. Germline trimming cut 5 bases from V and 4 bases from J; bases unmatched to any gene: 7. The CDR3 region has the DNA TGTGCCAGCAGCCCCTCCGGGACAGTCTATGGCTACACCTTC. Protein product: CASSPSGTVYGYTF.

J is TRBJ2-7 and V is TRBV19, with D unresolved. The CDR3 is made up of 14 amino acids. V was cut by 1 base and J by 7 bases, with 14 bases left in between. Germline-derived CDR1 and CDR2 are LNHDA and SQIVND (reference sequence). Here the CDR3 DNA reads TGTGCCAGTAGTATAGTAGAGGCCTCGAGGGAGCAGTACTTC. It yields the protein CASSIVEASREQYF.

The rearrangement joins TRBV15 to TRBJ1-2, with 7 bases fitting TRBD1. The V gene end was trimmed by 2 bases and the J gene end by 6 bases; junction bases not matched to a gene: 9. CDR3 length: 15 residues. Germline CDR1 is LNHNV and CDR2 is YYDKDF (reference sequence). The chain's CDR3 is CATSRRQGDINGYTF. CDR3 in DNA: TGTGCCACCAGCAGAAGACAGGGAGACATAAATGGCTACACCTTC. Looking up the rest from reference TRBV15 and TRBJ1-2 gives the full variable domain: DAMVIQNPRYQVTQFGKPVTLSCSQTLNHNVMYWYQQKSSQAPKLLFHYYDKDFNNEADTPDNFQSRRPNTSFCFLDIRSPGLGDTAMYLCATSRRQGDINGYTFGSGTRLTVV.

The CDR3 coding sequence is TGTGCCAGCAAGGTCGGGGGGGCCTCGGACATTCAGTACTTC. This sequence encodes CASKVGGASDIQYF. The V and J genes are TRBV2 and TRBJ2-4; TRBD2 agrees at 8 bases. The length of the CDR3 is 14 residues. Germline V gives CDR1 SNHLY, CDR2 FYNNEI. Trimming at V came to 7 bases and at J to 8 bases, leaving 10 bases not matched to a gene.

The chain employs TRBV5-6 and TRBJ1-2, with 12 bases lining up with TRBD1. J lost 7 bases, V lost 4 bases, and 11 bases had no gene match. Germline CDR1 is SGHDT and CDR2 is YYEEEE. The CDR3 totals 16 residues. The CDR3 reads CASSRGQGAVVSGYTF. The CDR3 DNA sequence: TGTGCCAGCAGCCGGGGACAGGGGGCCGTAGTCTCTGGCTACACCTTC.

This clone has only a few counts. The rearrangement uses TRBV7-2 and TRBJ2-3; D is possibly TRBD2 (6 bases). This CDR3 is built from 15 residues. V shed 5 bases and J shed 0 bases, with 12 bases lying between them. Germline V gives CDR1 SGHTA, CDR2 FQGNSA. DNA of the CDR3: TGTGCCAGCAGCAAGGACTACCTAAGCACAGATACGCAGTATTTT. It specifies CASSKDYLSTDTQYF.

V usage is TRBV18 and J usage is TRBJ1-1; 9 bases map to TRBD1. The CDR3 length is 15 residues. The germline V gene encodes CDR1 KGHSH and CDR2 LQKENI. V gave up 5 bases and J gave up 5 bases; unmatched junction bases: 9. DNA of the CDR3: TGTGCCAGCTCAGGTACAGGGGGCGGTCGTACTGAAGCTTTCTTT. It codes for CASSGTGGGRTEAFF.

The sample holds a few counts of this clone. In DNA, the CDR3 is TGTGCCAGCAGCCCCCTCGGGGGGAACACTGAAGCTTTCTTT. Translating it yields CASSPLGGNTEAFF. The chain uses TRBV7-3 and TRBJ1-1, with D perhaps matching TRBD1 (5 bases). Germline lookup yields CDR1 SGHTA and CDR2 FQGTGA. Trimming took 5 bases from V and 1 from J, leaving 11 bases between them. This CDR3 is built from 14 residues.

The V call is TRBV3-1 (or the pseudogene TRBV3-2), the J call TRBJ2-3; 12 bases match TRBD2. V trimming: 5 bases; J trimming: 0 bases; junction bases outside the gene matches: 3. This CDR3 contains 16 residues. Germline V gene sequence: CDR1 LGHDT, CDR2 YNNKEL (reference sequence). CDR3 in DNA: TGTGCCAGCAGCTGGACTAGCGGGGCTAGCACAGATACGCAGTATTTT. It yields the protein CASSWTSGASTDTQYF.

Points on this clone: One junction end disagrees with the germline gene, perhaps due to a read error. The V gene is TRBV9, the J gene TRBJ2-2; 16 bases map to TRBD2. In germline, CDR1 is SGDLS, CDR2 YYNGEE. CDR3 size: 17 residues. The CDR3 here is CASSPGLAGGGTWELFF. The CDR3 DNA reads as TGTGCCAGCAGCCCGGGACTAGCGGGGGGGGGCACCTGGGAGCTGTTTTTT.

Worth noting for this clone: At one of its ends the junction is not consistent with the germline gene, which may arise from a read error. The V gene is TRBV5-6, the J gene TRBJ2-2; a possible D gene is TRBD2 (5 bases). Germline V gene sequence: CDR1 SGHDT, CDR2 YYEEEE. There are 15 residues in the CDR3. The CDR3 DNA reads as TGTGCCAGCAGCTTGGCGGGCCGGGAACACCGGGGAGCTGTTTTT. This sequence encodes CASSLAGREHRGAVF.

The rearrangement joins TRBV9 to TRBJ1-2; D uncertain. This CDR3 contains 19 residues. Trimming took off 3 bases at V and 2 bases at J, with 26 bases between the two ends. Germline assignment: CDR1 SGDLS and CDR2 YYNGEE. In nucleotides, the CDR3 is TGTGCCAGCAGCGCATTTACCTGGAGGACGGATGTCCTGAACTATGGCTACACCTTC. It yields the protein CASSAFTWRTDVLNYGYTF. Filled out from reference TRBV9 and TRBJ1-2, the complete variable domain reads DSGVTQTPKHLITATGQRVTLRCSPRSGDLSVYWYQQSLDQGLQFLIQYYNGEERAKGNILERFSAQQFPDLHSELNLSSLELGDSALYFCASSAFTWRTDVLNYGYTFGSGTRLTVV.